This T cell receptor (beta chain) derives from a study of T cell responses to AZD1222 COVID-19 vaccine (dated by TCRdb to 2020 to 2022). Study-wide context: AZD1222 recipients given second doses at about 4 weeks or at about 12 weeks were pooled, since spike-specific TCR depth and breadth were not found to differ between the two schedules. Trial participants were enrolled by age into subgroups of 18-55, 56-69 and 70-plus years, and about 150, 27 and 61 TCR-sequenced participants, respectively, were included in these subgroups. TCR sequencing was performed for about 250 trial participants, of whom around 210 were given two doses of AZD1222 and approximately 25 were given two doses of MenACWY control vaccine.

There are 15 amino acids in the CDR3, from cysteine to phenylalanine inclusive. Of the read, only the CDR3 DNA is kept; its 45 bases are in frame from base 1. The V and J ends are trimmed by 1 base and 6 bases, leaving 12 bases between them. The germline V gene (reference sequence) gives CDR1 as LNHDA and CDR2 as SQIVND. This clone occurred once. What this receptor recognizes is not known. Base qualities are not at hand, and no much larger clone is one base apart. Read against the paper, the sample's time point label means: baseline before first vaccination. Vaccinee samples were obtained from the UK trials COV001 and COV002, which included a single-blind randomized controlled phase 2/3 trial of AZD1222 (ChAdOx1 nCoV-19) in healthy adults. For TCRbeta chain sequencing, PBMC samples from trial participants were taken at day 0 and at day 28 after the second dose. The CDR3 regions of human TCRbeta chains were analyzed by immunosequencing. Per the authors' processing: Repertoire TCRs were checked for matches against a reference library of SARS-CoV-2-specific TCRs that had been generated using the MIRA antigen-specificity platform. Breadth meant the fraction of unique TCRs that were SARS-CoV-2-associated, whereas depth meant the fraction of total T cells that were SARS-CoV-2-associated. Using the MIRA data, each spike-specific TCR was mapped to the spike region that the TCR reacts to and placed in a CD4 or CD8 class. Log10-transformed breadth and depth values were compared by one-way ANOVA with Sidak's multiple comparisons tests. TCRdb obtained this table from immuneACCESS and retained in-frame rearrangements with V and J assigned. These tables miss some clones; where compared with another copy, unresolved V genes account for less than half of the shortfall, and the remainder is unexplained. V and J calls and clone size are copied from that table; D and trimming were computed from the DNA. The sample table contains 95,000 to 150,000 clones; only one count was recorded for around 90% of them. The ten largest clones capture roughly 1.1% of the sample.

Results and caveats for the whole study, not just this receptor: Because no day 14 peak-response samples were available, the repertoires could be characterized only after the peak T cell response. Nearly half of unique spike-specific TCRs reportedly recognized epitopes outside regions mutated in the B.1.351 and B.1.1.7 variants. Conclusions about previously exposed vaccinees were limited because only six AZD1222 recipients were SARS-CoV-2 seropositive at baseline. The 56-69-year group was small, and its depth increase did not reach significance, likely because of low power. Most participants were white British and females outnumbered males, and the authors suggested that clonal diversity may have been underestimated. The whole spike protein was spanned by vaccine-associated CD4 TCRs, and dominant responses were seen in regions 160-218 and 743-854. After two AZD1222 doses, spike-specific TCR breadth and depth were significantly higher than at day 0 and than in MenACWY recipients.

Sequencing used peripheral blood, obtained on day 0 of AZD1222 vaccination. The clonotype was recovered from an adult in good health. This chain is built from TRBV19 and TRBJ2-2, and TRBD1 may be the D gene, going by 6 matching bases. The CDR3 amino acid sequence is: CASSIGPGVAGELFF. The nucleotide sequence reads TGTGCCAGTAGTATAGGCCCAGGGGTGGCCGGGGAGCTGTTTTTT.